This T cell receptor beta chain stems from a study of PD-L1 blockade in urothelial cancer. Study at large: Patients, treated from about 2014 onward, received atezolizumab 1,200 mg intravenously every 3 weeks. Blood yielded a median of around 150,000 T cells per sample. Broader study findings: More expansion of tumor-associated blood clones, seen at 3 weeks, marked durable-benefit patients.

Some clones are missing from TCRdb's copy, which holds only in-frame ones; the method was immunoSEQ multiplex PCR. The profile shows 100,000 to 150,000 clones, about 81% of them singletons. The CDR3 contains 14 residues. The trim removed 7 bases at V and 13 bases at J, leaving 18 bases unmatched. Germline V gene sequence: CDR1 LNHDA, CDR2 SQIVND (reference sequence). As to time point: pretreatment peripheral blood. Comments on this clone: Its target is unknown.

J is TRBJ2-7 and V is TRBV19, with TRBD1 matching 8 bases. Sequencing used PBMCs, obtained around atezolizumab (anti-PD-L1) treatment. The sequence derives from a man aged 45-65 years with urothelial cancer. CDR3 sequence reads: CASTARDRSGKRYF. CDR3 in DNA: TGTGCCAGTACAGCACGGGACAGGTCCGGCAAGAGATACTTC.